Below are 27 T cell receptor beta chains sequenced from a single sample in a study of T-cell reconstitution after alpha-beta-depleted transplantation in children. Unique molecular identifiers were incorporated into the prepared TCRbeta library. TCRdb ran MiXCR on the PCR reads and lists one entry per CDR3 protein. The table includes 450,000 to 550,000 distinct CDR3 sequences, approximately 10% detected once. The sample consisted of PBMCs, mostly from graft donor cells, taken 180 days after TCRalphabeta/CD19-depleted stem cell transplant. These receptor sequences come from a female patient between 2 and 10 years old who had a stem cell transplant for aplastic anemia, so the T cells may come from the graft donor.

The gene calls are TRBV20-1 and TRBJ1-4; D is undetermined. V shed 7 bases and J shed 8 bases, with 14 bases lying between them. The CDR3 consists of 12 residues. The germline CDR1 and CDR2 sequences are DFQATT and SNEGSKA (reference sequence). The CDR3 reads CSVSSSWEKLFF. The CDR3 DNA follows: TGCAGTGTTTCCTCGAGCTGGGAAAAACTGTTTTTT.

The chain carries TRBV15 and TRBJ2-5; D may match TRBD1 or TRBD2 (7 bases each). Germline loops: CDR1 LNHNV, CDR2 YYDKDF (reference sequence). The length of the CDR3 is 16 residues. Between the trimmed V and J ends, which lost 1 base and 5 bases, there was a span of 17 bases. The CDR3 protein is CATSRGLTGRVETQYF. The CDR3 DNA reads TGTGCCACCAGCAGAGGCCTGACAGGGAGGGTGGAGACCCAGTACTTC.

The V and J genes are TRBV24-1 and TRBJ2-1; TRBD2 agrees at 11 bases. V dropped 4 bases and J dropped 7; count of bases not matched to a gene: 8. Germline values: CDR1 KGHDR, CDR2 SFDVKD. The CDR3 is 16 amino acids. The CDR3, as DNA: TGTGCCACCAGTGACCTACTAGCGGGAGCTTCAAATGAGCAGTTCTTC. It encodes CATSDLLAGASNEQFF.

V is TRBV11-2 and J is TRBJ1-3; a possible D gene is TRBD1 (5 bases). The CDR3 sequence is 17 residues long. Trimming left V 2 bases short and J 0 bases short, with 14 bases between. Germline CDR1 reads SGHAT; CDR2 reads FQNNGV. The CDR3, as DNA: TGTGCCAGCAGCTTAATAGCGACAGAGAGCTCTGGAAACACCATATATTTT. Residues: CASSLIATESSGNTIYF.

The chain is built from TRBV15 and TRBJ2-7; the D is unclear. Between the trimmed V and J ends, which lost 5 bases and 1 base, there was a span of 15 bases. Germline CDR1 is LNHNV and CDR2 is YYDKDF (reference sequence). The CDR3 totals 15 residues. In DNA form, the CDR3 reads TGTGCCACCAGCGGGGAACACAGTACGTCCTACGAGCAGTACTTC. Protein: CATSGEHSTSYEQYF.

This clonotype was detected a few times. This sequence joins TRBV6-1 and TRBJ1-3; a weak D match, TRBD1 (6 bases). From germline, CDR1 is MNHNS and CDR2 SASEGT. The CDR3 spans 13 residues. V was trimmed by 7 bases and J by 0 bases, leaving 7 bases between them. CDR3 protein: CASKDSSGNTIYF. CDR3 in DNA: TGTGCCAGCAAGGACAGCTCTGGAAACACCATATATTTT.

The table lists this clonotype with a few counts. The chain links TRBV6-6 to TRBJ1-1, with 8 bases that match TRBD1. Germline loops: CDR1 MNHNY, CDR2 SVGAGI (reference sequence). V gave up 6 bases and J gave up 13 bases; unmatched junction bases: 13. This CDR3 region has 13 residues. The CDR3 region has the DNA TGTGCCAGCAGACCCCCAACGGACAGGGAGGTTTTCTTT. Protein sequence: CASRPPTDREVFF.

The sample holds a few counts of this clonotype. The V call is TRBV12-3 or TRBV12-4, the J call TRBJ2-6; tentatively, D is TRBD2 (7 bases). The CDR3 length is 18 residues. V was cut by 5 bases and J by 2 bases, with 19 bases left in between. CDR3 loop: CASSLEGRGEAGANVLTF. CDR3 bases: TGTGCCAGCAGTCTGGAAGGGAGGGGGGAGGCTGGGGCCAACGTCCTGACTTTC.

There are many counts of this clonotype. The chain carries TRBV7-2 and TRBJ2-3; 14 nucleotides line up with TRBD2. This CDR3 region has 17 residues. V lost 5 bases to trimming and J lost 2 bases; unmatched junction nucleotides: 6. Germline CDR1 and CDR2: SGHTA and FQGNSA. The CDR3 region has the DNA TGTGCCAGCAGCCCGGGACTAGCGGGGGCATTCACAGATACGCAGTATTTT. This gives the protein CASSPGLAGAFTDTQYF.

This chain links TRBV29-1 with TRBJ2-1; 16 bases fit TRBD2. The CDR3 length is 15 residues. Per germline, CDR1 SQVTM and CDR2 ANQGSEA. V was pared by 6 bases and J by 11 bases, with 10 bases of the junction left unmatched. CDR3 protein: CSVPPGTSGRAQQFF. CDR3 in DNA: TGCAGCGTCCCCCCGGGGACTAGCGGGAGGGCCCAGCAGTTCTTC.

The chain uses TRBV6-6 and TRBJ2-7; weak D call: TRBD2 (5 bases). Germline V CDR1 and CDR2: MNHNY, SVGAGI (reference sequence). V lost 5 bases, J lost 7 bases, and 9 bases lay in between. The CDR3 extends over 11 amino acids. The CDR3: CASSTGREQYV. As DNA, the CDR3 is TGTGCCAGCAGTACGGGGAGAGAGCAGTACGTC.

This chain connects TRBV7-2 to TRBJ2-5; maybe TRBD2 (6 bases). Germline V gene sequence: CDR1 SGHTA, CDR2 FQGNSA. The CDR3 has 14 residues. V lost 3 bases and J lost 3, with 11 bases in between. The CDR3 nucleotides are TGTGCCAGCAGCTTCCTGGAGGGAGAAGAGACCCAGTACTTC. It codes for CASSFLEGEETQYF.

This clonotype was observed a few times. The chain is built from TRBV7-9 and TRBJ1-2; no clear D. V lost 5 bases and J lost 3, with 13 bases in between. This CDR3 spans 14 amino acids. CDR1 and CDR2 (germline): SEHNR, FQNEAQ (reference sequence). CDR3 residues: CASSLRELDYGYTF. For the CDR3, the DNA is TGTGCCAGCAGCCTCCGGGAGTTAGACTATGGCTACACCTTC. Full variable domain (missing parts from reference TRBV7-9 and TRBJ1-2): DTGVSQNPRHKITKRGQNVTFRCDPISEHNRLYWYRQTLGQGPEFLTYFQNEAQLEKSRLLSDRFSAERPKGSFSTLEIQRTEQGDSAMYLCASSLRELDYGYTFGSGTRLTVV.

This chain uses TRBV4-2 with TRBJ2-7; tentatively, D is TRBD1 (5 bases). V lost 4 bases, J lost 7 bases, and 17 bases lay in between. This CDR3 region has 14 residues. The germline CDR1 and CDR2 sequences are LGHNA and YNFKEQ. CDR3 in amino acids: CASSREAQGREQYV. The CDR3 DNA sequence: TGTGCCAGCAGCCGTGAGGCCCAGGGCCGGGAGCAGTACGTC.

CDR3 residues: CASSSQTHGGATDTQYF. In DNA form, the CDR3 reads TGTGCCAGCAGCTCCCAAACCCATGGGGGAGCCACAGATACGCAGTATTTT. V and J are TRBV7-8 and TRBJ2-3, with D perhaps assigned TRBD1 or TRBD2 (5 bases each). Germline assignment: CDR1 SGHVS and CDR2 FQNEAQ. Trimming took off 4 bases at V and 2 bases at J, with 19 bases between the two ends. The CDR3 is 17 residues long.

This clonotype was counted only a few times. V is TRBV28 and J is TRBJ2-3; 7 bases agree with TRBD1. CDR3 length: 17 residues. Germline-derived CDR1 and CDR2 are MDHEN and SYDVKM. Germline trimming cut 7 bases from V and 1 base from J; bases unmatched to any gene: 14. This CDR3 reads CASTTNSGTEGTDTQYF. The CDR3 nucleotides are TGTGCCAGCACTACTAATTCCGGGACAGAGGGCACAGATACGCAGTATTTT.

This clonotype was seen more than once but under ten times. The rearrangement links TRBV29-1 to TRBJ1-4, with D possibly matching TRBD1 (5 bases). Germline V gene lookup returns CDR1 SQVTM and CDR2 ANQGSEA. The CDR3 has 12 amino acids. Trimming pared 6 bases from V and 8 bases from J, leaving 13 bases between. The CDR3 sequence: CSVRDGYEKLFF. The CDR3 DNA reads TGCAGCGTCCGGGACGGGTACGAAAAACTGTTTTTT.

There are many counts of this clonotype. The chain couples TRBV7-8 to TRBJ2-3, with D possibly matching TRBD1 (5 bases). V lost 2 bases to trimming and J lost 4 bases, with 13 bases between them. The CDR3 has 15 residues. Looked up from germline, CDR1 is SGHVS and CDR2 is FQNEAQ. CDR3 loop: CASSLNFGAADTQYF. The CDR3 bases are TGTGCCAGCAGCTTAAATTTTGGGGCTGCAGATACGCAGTATTTT.

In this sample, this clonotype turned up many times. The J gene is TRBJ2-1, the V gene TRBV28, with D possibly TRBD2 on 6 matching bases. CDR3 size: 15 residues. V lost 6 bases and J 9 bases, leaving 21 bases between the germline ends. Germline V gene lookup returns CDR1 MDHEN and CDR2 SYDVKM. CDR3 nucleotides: TGTGCCAGCAGGCTCACTGGGGGGAGGCTTGGTGAGCAGTTCTTC. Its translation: CASRLTGGRLGEQFF.

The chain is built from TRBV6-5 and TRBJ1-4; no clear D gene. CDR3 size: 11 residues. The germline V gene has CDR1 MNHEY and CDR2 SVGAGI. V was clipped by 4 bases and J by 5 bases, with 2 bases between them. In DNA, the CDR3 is TGTGCCAGCAGTTCCAATGAAAAACTGTTTTTT. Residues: CASSSNEKLFF.

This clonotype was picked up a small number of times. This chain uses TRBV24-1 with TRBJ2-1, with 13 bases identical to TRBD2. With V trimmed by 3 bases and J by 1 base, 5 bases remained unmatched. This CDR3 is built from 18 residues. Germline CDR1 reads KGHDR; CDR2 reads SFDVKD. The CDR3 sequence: CATSDGWTSGSSYNEQFF. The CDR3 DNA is TGTGCCACCAGTGATGGCTGGACTAGCGGGAGTTCCTACAATGAGCAGTTCTTC.

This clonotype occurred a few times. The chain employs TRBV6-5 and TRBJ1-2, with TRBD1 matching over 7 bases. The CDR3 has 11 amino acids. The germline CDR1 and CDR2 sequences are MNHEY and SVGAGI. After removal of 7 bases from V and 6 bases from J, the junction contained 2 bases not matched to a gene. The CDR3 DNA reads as TGTGCCAGCACCAGGGGGGATGGCTACACCTTC. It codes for CASTRGDGYTF.

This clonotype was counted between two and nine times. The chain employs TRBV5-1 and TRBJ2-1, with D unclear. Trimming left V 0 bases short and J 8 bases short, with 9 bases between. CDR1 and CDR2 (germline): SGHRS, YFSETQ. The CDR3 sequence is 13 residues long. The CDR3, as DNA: TGCGCCAGCAGCTTGGCCTCTATCTATGAGCAGTTCTTC. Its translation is CASSLASIYEQFF.

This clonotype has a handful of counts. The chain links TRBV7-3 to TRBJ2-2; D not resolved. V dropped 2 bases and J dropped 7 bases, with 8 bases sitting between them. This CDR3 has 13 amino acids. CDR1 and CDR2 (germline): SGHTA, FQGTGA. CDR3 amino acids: CASSLGVDGELFF. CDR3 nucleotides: TGTGCCAGCAGCTTAGGGGTAGACGGGGAGCTGTTTTTT.

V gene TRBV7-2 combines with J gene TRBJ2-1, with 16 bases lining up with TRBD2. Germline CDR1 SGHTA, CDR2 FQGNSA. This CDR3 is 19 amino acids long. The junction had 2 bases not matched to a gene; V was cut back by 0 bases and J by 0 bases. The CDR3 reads CASSLAGTSGRASYNEQFF. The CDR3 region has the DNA TGTGCCAGCAGCTTAGCCGGGACTAGCGGGAGGGCCTCCTACAATGAGCAGTTCTTC.

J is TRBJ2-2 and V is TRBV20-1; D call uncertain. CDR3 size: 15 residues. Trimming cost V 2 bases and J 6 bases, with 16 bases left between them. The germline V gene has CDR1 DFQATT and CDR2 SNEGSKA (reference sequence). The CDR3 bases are TGCAGTGCTAGATCTAGGGTGGTAAGGGCCGGGGAGCTGTTTTTT. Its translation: CSARSRVVRAGELFF.

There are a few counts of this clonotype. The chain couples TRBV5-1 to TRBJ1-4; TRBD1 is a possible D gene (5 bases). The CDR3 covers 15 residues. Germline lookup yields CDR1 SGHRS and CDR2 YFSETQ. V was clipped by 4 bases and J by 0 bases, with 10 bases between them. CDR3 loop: CASSPETATNEKLFF. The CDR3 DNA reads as TGCGCCAGCAGCCCCGAGACAGCAACTAATGAAAAACTGTTTTTT.